Below are 29 T cell receptor beta chains sequenced from a single sample in a study of beta chain features in type 1 diabetes. Investigators reverse transcribed all isolated RNA, so they sequenced expressed TCRB transcripts. The method was immunoSEQ multiplex PCR; TCRdb's version includes in-frame clones alone and lacks a portion of them. The sample has some 240,000 clones; around 15% are singletons. No antigen is known for these receptors. Study-wide points: All four CD4+ subsets from Type 1 diabetes patients carried moderately but significantly shorter TCRB CDR3s.

Sample: naive CD4+ T cells from blood. The receptors here all came from a young man with type 1 diabetes.

This clone was observed a few times. The V gene is TRBV28, the J gene TRBJ2-2, with 10 positions matching TRBD2. This CDR3 comprises 15 residues. From germline, CDR1 is MDHEN and CDR2 SYDVKM. The V and J ends lost 7 bases and 4 bases, in that order; junction bases with no gene match: 6. The CDR3 DNA follows: TGTGCCAGCATGCAACTAGCGGGACGCACCGGGGAGCTGTTTTTT. Its translation: CASMQLAGRTGELFF.

The rearrangement joins TRBV9 to TRBJ2-1; D remains ambiguous. V was clipped by 3 bases and J by 0 bases, with 7 bases between them. The CDR3 is made up of 14 amino acids. Germline V gene data show CDR1 as SGDLS and CDR2 as YYNGEE. The CDR3 nucleotides are TGTGCCAGCAGCGCCGCGAGCTCCTACAATGAGCAGTTCTTC. Protein sequence: CASSAASSYNEQFF.

This chain uses TRBV9 with TRBJ2-5; 9 bases map to TRBD1. Germline CDR1 reads SGDLS; CDR2 reads YYNGEE. The V segment lost 0 bases and the J segment 5 bases; nucleotides outside the gene matches: 8. This CDR3 contains 16 residues. CDR3 in amino acids: CASSVAPGQGRETQYF. CDR3 sequence (DNA): TGTGCCAGCAGCGTAGCGCCGGGACAGGGAAGGGAGACCCAGTACTTC.

V is TRBV4-2 and J is TRBJ2-4; a possible D gene is TRBD2 (6 bases). V was clipped by 0 bases and J by 7 bases, with 13 bases between them. The CDR3 spans 15 residues. Germline lookup yields CDR1 LGHNA and CDR2 YNFKEQ. The CDR3 coding sequence is TGTGCCAGCAGCCAAGAAGGAGGGGATTGGAACATTCAGTACTTC. Its translation: CASSQEGGDWNIQYF.

As for this clone: The CDR3 carries no conserved terminal phenylalanine or tryptophan, so it likely arises from a read error. The DNA is left out, because the CDR3 cannot be placed on it with certainty; the CDR3 is given as TCRdb lists it. The V gene is TRBV21-1, the J gene TRBJ2-3. TRBV21-1 is termed a pseudogene. The CDR3 is made up of 11 amino acids, end residues included. The CDR3 reads CASSLLPTLGC.

This clone came up a few times. The chain employs TRBV29-1 and TRBJ2-1; 9 nucleotides align to TRBD2. CDR1 and CDR2 from the germline V gene are SQVTM and ANQGSEA. The CDR3 covers 16 residues. With 5 bases clipped from V and 1 base from J, the junction kept 9 bases outside the gene matches. The CDR3 DNA sequence: TGCAGCGTTTCTGATGCCAGCGGGAGGTCCTACAATGAGCAGTTCTTC. It translates to CSVSDASGRSYNEQFF.

This clone was found a few times. Additional DNA sequences in this sample encode the identical CDR3. The V and J genes are TRBV5-1 and TRBJ2-1; D is undetermined. V lost 0 bases, J lost 2 bases, and 3 bases lay in between. The CDR3 loop spans 13 amino acids. Per the germline V gene, CDR1 is SGHRS and CDR2 is YFSETQ. For the CDR3, the DNA is TGCGCCAGCAGCTTGGGAACCTACAATGAGCAGTTCTTC. As protein: CASSLGTYNEQFF.

The gene calls are TRBV4-1 and TRBJ2-7; the match to TRBD2 covers 8 bases. J was trimmed by 1 base and V by 4 bases; bases with no gene match: 9. Germline CDR1 MGHRA, CDR2 YSYEKL. This CDR3 comprises 16 residues. In DNA, the CDR3 is TGCGCCAGCAGCCCTAAGGGTAGCGGGGCATCCTACGAGCAGTACTTC. Translation gives CASSPKGSGASYEQYF.

This clone was counted between two and nine times. The sample contains more than one DNA sequence encoding this CDR3. This chain connects TRBV28 to TRBJ2-7; D uncertain. CDR1 and CDR2 from the germline V gene are MDHEN and SYDVKM. Trimming took 4 bases from V and 0 from J, leaving 4 bases between them. The CDR3 length is 12 residues. CDR3 in amino acids: CASSYGSYEQYF. In DNA form, the CDR3 reads TGTGCCAGCAGTTACGGCTCCTACGAGCAGTACTTC.

V gene TRBV6-5 combines with J gene TRBJ2-1; D gene unclear. V lost 11 bases, J lost 2 bases, and 16 bases lay in between. The CDR3 covers 14 residues. Germline CDR1 is MNHEY and CDR2 is SVGAGI. The CDR3 here is CACQREVAYNEQFF. DNA of the CDR3: TGTGCCTGCCAACGTGAGGTAGCCTACAATGAGCAGTTCTTC.

V usage is TRBV18 and J usage is TRBJ2-1; 11 positions match TRBD2. Trimming cost V 3 bases and J 6 bases; bases outside gene matches: 13. Germline V gene lookup returns CDR1 KGHSH and CDR2 LQKENI. The CDR3 contains 18 residues. The CDR3 DNA reads as TGTGCCAGCTCACCCCCGGGACTAGCGGAAATAGGGAGCAATGAGCAGTTCTTC. Its protein is CASSPPGLAEIGSNEQFF. Looking up the rest from reference TRBV18 and TRBJ2-1 gives the full variable domain: NAGVMQNPRHLVRRRGQEARLRCSPMKGHSHVYWYRQLPEEGLKFMVYLQKENIIDESGMPKERFSAEFPKEGPSILRIQQVVRGDSAAYFCASSPPGLAEIGSNEQFFGPGTRLTVL.

The V gene is TRBV5-1, the J gene TRBJ2-3; D remains ambiguous. Germline V gene lookup returns CDR1 SGHRS and CDR2 YFSETQ. V lost 0 bases, J lost 7 bases, and 6 bases lay in between. There are 12 residues in the CDR3. As DNA, the CDR3 is TGCGCCAGCAGCTTGGACACGAATACGCAGTATTTT. The encoded protein is CASSLDTNTQYF.

This clone was detected only a few times. This chain connects TRBV7-9 to TRBJ2-2, with 7 bases identical to TRBD1. In germline, CDR1 is SEHNR, CDR2 FQNEAQ (reference sequence). The CDR3 sequence is 15 residues long. V lost 5 bases and J lost 6; bases outside the gene matches: 9. CDR3 protein: CASSTRQGSAGELFF. DNA of the CDR3: TGTGCCAGCAGCACCCGACAGGGTTCGGCCGGGGAGCTGTTTTTT.

Notes on this clone: The identical CDR3 is also encoded by other nucleotide sequences in the sample. The rearrangement links TRBV5-4 to TRBJ2-1; 12 nucleotides match TRBD2. The CDR3 runs 16 residues. CDR1 and CDR2 from the germline V gene are SGHNT and YYREEE (reference sequence). V lost 0 bases, J lost 8 bases, and 6 bases stayed unmatched. In DNA, the CDR3 is TGTGCCAGCAGCTTGGGCGGGACTAGCGGGTCCCATGAGCAGTTCTTC. Amino acid sequence: CASSLGGTSGSHEQFF. The whole variable domain, remainder taken from reference TRBV5-4 and TRBJ2-1, is ETGVTQSPTHLIKTRGQQVTLRCSSQSGHNTVSWYQQALGQGPQFIFQYYREEENGRGNFPPRFSGLQFPNYSSELNVNALELDDSALYLCASSLGGTSGSHEQFFGPGTRLTVL.

This chain uses TRBV7-9 with TRBJ2-1, with D possibly matching TRBD2 (6 bases). Trimming cost V 3 bases and J 6 bases, with 15 bases left between them. Germline CDR1 and CDR2: SEHNR and FQNEAQ (reference sequence). This CDR3 is 15 amino acids long. CDR3 nucleotides: TGTGCCAGCAGCTTTAGCGGTTCAAAGCCCAATGAGCAGTTCTTC. Translation: CASSFSGSKPNEQFF.

The CDR3 nucleotides are TGTGCCATCAGTGAGTCAGAATCGAGGTGGGAGACCCAGTACTTC. As protein: CAISESESRWETQYF. The chain recombines TRBV10-3 with TRBJ2-5; D is unclear. Germline-derived CDR1 and CDR2 are ENHRY and SYGVKD. There are 15 residues in the CDR3. V was trimmed by 0 bases and J by 5 bases, leaving 13 bases between them.

This clone was counted only a few times. J is TRBJ2-7 and V is TRBV9; either TRBD1 or TRBD2 may fit D (6 bases each). The V gene's germline CDR1 is SGDLS and CDR2 YYNGEE. V lost 4 bases and J 2 bases, leaving 19 bases between the germline ends. CDR3 length equals 16 residues. The CDR3 loop is CASSPRSGDMPYEQYF. DNA of the CDR3: TGTGCCAGCAGCCCACGGTCGGGGGACATGCCCTACGAGCAGTACTTC.

CDR3 in amino acids: CAWSTGTGANVLTF. DNA for the CDR3: TGTGCCTGGAGTACAGGGACTGGGGCCAACGTCCTGACTTTC. The chain has TRBV30 and TRBJ2-6, with D perhaps TRBD1 (6 bases). Trimming left V 2 bases short and J 2 bases short, with 7 bases between. Germline CDR1 GTSNPN, CDR2 SVGIG (reference sequence). CDR3 length: 14 residues.

The CDR3 sequence is CASSQVRGNEQFF. CDR3 in DNA: TGTGCCAGCAGCCAAGTCCGGGGGAATGAGCAGTTCTTC. J is TRBJ2-1 and V is TRBV14; possible D gene TRBD2, 6 bases. The CDR3 runs 13 residues. The germline V gene has CDR1 SGHDN and CDR2 FVKESK. The ends were cut back, 1 base at V and 7 bases at J, with 8 bases in the middle.

CDR3 sequence reads: CASSFVADSYNEQFF. CDR3 sequence (DNA): TGTGCCAGCAGCTTCGTAGCGGACTCCTACAATGAGCAGTTCTTC. The chain is built from TRBV7-3 and TRBJ2-1, with D perhaps TRBD2 (6 bases). This CDR3 comprises 15 residues. Germline V gene sequence: CDR1 SGHTA, CDR2 FQGTGA. V lost 3 bases, J lost 0 bases, and 9 bases lay in between.

This clone occurred a few times. This chain uses TRBV7-9 with TRBJ2-7, with 10 bases identical to TRBD1. CDR3 size: 17 residues. V shed 4 bases, J shed 3 bases, and the junction held 12 bases outside the gene matches. Per germline, CDR1 SEHNR and CDR2 FQNEAQ (reference sequence). CDR3 residues: CASSSSGQGRAIYEQYF. Here the CDR3 DNA reads TGTGCCAGCAGCTCCTCGGGACAGGGGAGGGCGATCTACGAGCAGTACTTC.

For the CDR3, the DNA is TGCGCCAGCAGCTTGGGGACTAGCGGACCCTACGAGCAGTACTTC. Its translation is CASSLGTSGPYEQYF. The chain employs TRBV5-1 and TRBJ2-7; the match to TRBD2 covers 10 bases. Trimming at V came to 0 bases and at J to 2 bases, leaving 2 bases not matched to a gene. Germline lookup yields CDR1 SGHRS and CDR2 YFSETQ. CDR3 length: 15 amino acids.

The chain carries TRBV7-9 and TRBJ2-7, with 9 bases fitting TRBD2. Per the germline V gene, CDR1 is SEHNR and CDR2 is FQNEAQ (reference sequence). This CDR3 is built from 14 residues. The junction had 7 bases not matched to a gene; V was cut back by 9 bases and J by 1 base. CDR3 residues: CASAAGGQSYEQYF. CDR3 coding DNA: TGTGCCAGTGCGGCGGGAGGGCAATCCTACGAGCAGTACTTC.

The chain recombines TRBV30 with TRBJ2-2; D gene uncertain. The CDR3 spans 16 residues. CDR1 GTSNPN and CDR2 SVGIG come from the germline V gene (reference sequence). V lost 7 bases and J lost 0, with 18 bases in between. In nucleotides, the CDR3 is TGTGCCTCTGGAATAGGTGGCCAGGCGAACACCGGGGAGCTGTTTTTT. Residues: CASGIGGQANTGELFF.

This clone has a handful of counts. This sequence joins TRBV6-6 and TRBJ2-1; D is uncertain. Trimming took 0 bases from V and 8 from J, leaving 5 bases between them. The germline gives CDR1 MNHNY, CDR2 SVGAGI (reference sequence). The CDR3 has 12 residues. The CDR3 region is CASSYSQDEQFF. Here the CDR3 DNA reads TGTGCCAGCAGTTACTCCCAGGATGAGCAGTTCTTC.

This clone was counted a few times. The chain employs TRBV7-9 and TRBJ2-1; no reliable D call. The CDR3 contains 13 residues. Per germline, CDR1 SEHNR and CDR2 FQNEAQ (reference sequence). The V gene lost 2 bases and the J gene lost 9 bases, with 11 bases spanning the gap. The CDR3 DNA reads TGTGCCAGCAGCTTAACCGCCTTTAGTGAGCAGTTCTTC. Protein product: CASSLTAFSEQFF.

The rearrangement uses TRBV7-9 and TRBJ2-2, with D perhaps matching TRBD1 or TRBD2 (6 bases each). CDR1 is SEHNR and CDR2 is FQNEAQ in the germline V gene (reference sequence). The CDR3 extends over 15 amino acids. V lost 5 bases to trimming and J lost 2 bases, with 12 bases between them. The CDR3 nucleotides are TGTGCCAGCAGCGCTGGGGGGCTTAACACCGGGGAGCTGTTTTTT. Translation gives CASSAGGLNTGELFF.

The chain couples TRBV14 to TRBJ2-1, with TRBD2 as a possible D gene (5 bases). Per the germline V gene, CDR1 is SGHDN and CDR2 is FVKESK. The CDR3 contains 16 residues. V was cut by 4 bases and J by 0 bases, with 13 bases left in between. The CDR3 DNA sequence: TGTGCCAGCAGCCCAGGACTCCAGAGCTCCTACAATGAGCAGTTCTTC. The encoded protein is CASSPGLQSSYNEQFF.

This clone was found a few times. The chain combines TRBV9 with TRBJ2-4; 9 bases are a match to TRBD2. The CDR3 extends over 15 amino acids. V trimming: 3 bases; J trimming: 5 bases; junction bases outside the gene matches: 6. Germline loops: CDR1 SGDLS, CDR2 YYNGEE. CDR3 region: CASSEAGGVENIQYF. The CDR3 region has the DNA TGTGCCAGCAGCGAAGCGGGAGGAGTCGAAAACATTCAGTACTTC.